This T cell receptor beta chain was identified during a study of control samples from healthy donors and cancer patients (dated by TCRdb to about 2020). Library method: the immunoSEQ multiplex PCR assay. As stored in TCRdb, this immuneACCESS dataset retains in-frame rearrangements with V and J assigned. A fraction of the clones does not appear; measured against another copy, unresolved V genes explain less than half of the discrepancy, and the remainder lacks a known reason. In all, the sample holds about 130,000 clones, and about nine tenths of those were seen once. Of the sample, more than 6.5% falls within the top ten clones. On this clone: Its antigen is unknown. There are no base qualities to consult, and no much larger clone falls within one base.

Material: PBMCs. The sequence derives from a middle-aged man with head and neck cancer.

The DNA sequence is given as TGTGCCAGCAGCCCCCAGGGGGCACGGAGCTCCTACAATGAGCAGTTCTTC. Translated, this is CASSPQGARSSYNEQFF. The chain uses TRBV9 and TRBJ2-1, with 8 middle bases fitting TRBD1. The CDR3 spans 17 residues, from the cysteine through the phenylalanine. Of the read, only the CDR3 DNA is kept; its 51 bases are in frame from base 1. CDR1 and CDR2, looked up from the germline V gene, are SGDLS and YYNGEE. The germline V and J ends show losses of 4 bases and 0 bases respectively, and no gene match explains 9 bases of the junction. The reference TRBV9 and TRBJ2-1 proteins fill in what lies around the CDR3, so the full variable domain reads DSGVTQTPKHLITATGQRVTLRCSPRSGDLSVYWYQQSLDQGLQFLIQYYNGEERAKGNILERFSAQQFPDLHSELNLSSLELGDSALYFCASSPQGARSSYNEQFFGPGTRLTVL.